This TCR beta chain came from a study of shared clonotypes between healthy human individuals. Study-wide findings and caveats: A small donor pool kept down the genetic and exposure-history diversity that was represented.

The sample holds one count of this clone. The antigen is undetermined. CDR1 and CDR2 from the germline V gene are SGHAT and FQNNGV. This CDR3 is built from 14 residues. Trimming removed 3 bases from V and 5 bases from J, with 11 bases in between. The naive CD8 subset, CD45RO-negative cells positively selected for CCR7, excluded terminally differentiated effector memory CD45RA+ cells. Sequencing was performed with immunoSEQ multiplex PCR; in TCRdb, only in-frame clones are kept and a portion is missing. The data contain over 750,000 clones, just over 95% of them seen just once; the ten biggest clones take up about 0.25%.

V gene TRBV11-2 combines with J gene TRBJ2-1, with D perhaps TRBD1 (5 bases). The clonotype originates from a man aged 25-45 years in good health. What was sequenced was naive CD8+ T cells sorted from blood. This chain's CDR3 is CASSFTRVDNEQFF. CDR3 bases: TGTGCCAGCAGCTTCACCAGGGTAGACAATGAGCAGTTCTTC.